These 29 T cell receptor beta chains share one sample of origin, sequenced in a study of T cells in Graves' hyperthyroidism and ophthalmopathy (dated by TCRdb to about 2019). The library relied on multiplex PCR. Sequenced on an Illumina HiSeq 2000. The TCR beta CDR3 regions were amplified from RNA transcripts. A first-round RT-PCR of the TCR CDR3 used the HTBI primer set with the Qiagen OneStep RT-PCR kit. Starting from the raw public reads, TCRdb applied fastp trimming at Q25, assembled clones with MiXCR and retained in-frame beta chains. Rows are combined by CDR3 protein, so each entry shows the most common genes and DNA. The sample has hundreds of thousands of distinct CDR3 sequences on record, around 40% of them singletons. Around 32% of the sample goes to the ten largest clones. The sequencing input was blood. These receptors were collected from a woman in her 40s with Graves' hyperthyroidism.

The chain recombines TRBV28 with TRBJ1-2; D call uncertain. The germline V gene has CDR1 MDHEN and CDR2 SYDVKM. V was pared by 6 bases and J by 4 bases, with 9 bases between. The CDR3 sequence is 12 residues long. The CDR3 DNA sequence: TGTGCCAGCAGCGCCAAAGGCTATGGCTACACCTTC. Amino acids: CASSAKGYGYTF.

This clonotype was recorded a few times. The rearrangement links TRBV7-2 to TRBJ1-5; D is perhaps TRBD1 (6 bases). Germline V gene sequence: CDR1 SGHTA, CDR2 FQGNSA. Deletions cut 1 base from V and 2 bases from J, with 12 bases between. The CDR3 spans 16 residues. This chain's CDR3 is CASSLGGHWGNQPQHF. The CDR3 DNA is TGTGCCAGCAGCTTAGGGGGACATTGGGGCAATCAGCCCCAGCATTTT.

The chain couples TRBV19 to TRBJ2-5; D possibly corresponds to TRBD2 (5 bases). This CDR3 comprises 15 residues. Trimming shortened V by 5 bases and J by 1 base, and 14 bases separated the two germline ends. Germline V gives CDR1 LNHDA, CDR2 SQIVND (reference sequence). The CDR3 nucleotides are TGTGCCAGTAGTTTCGGACGAGGACTCCAAGAGACCCAGTACTTC. Its translation is CASSFGRGLQETQYF.

This clonotype was seen ten or more times. DNA for the CDR3: TGTGCCAGTATGGCTATGGGGGGAACTAATTCACCCCTCCACTTT. This translates into CASMAMGGTNSPLHF. The chain couples TRBV19 to TRBJ1-6, with a weak D call TRBD1 (5 bases). The CDR3 sequence is 15 residues long. V shed 7 bases and J shed 6 bases, with 16 bases lying between them. Germline CDR1 and CDR2: LNHDA and SQIVND (reference sequence).

This clonotype has only one observation. This may come from a read error, since a much larger clone is one base off. The CDR3 carries no conserved terminal phenylalanine or tryptophan, so it likely arises from a read error. This chain uses TRBV19 with TRBJ1-5; D possibly corresponds to TRBD1 (5 bases). V lost 1 base and J 2 bases, leaving 15 bases between the germline ends. Germline V gene data show CDR1 as LNHDA and CDR2 as SQIVND (reference sequence). The CDR3 sequence is 17 residues long. The CDR3 DNA is TGTGCCAGTAGTATAGGAGGCGGGACGAGACGCAATCAGCCCCAGCATCTT. Translated, it gives CASSIGGGTRRNQPQHL.

This clonotype was counted ten times or more. The chain has TRBV7-8 and TRBJ1-1; D unresolved. V lost 0 bases to trimming and J lost 7 bases, with 12 bases between them. Germline V CDR1 and CDR2: SGHVS, FQNEAQ. The CDR3 loop spans 14 amino acids. The CDR3 loop is CASSLALWGNEAFF. CDR3 DNA: TGTGCCAGCAGCTTAGCGCTATGGGGAAATGAAGCTTTCTTT.

This clonotype was found a few times. V and J are TRBV9 and TRBJ2-6; D ambiguous. The V end was cut by 7 bases, the J end by 0 bases, with 11 bases between. The CDR3 consists of 15 residues. Looked up from germline, CDR1 is SGDLS and CDR2 is YYNGEE. The CDR3 reads CASGMRHSGANVLTF. CDR3 DNA: TGTGCCAGCGGGATGAGACACTCTGGGGCCAACGTCCTGACTTTC.

Details on this clonotype: This is likely a read error, given that the CDR3 carries no conserved phenylalanine or tryptophan at its end. The chain joins TRBV7-2 to TRBJ1-1; 7 bases line up with TRBD1. The CDR3 is 14 residues long. J was trimmed by 7 bases and V by 1 base; bases with no gene match: 6. Germline values: CDR1 SGHTA, CDR2 FQGNSA. The CDR3 nucleotides read TGTGCCAGCAGCTTAGAGGGTCAGGGGGGTGAAGCTTTCCTT. It specifies CASSLEGQGGEAFL.

The gene calls are TRBV20-1 and TRBJ1-2, with no clear D. The CDR3 runs 12 residues. Trimming removed 1 base at V and 3 bases at J, with 6 bases between. CDR1 is DFQATT, CDR2 SNEGSKA, per germline (reference sequence). For the CDR3, the DNA is TGCAGTGCTAGAGGGCTGCACTATGGCTACACCTTC. It yields the protein CSARGLHYGYTF.

This clonotype was found many times. In DNA, the CDR3 is TGCGCCAGCAGCCCTCAAGGACAGGGCGAAGCTTTCTTT. Its translation: CASSPQGQGEAFF. The rearrangement links TRBV4-3 to TRBJ1-1, with 8 bases lining up with TRBD1. Germline CDR1 and CDR2: LGHNA and YSLEER. J gave up 8 bases and V 4 bases, and 6 bases lay outside the gene matches. There are 13 residues in the CDR3.

In this sample, this clonotype turned up many times. This chain links TRBV12-3 or TRBV12-4 with TRBJ1-1; no firm D call. Trimming took off 6 bases at V and 0 bases at J, with 11 bases between the two ends. This CDR3 region has 14 residues. CDR3 bases: TGTGCCAGCAGACCAAATATTATGAACACTGAAGCTTTCTTT. It codes for CASRPNIMNTEAFF.

The table lists this clonotype with many counts. This chain uses TRBV24-1 with TRBJ1-1; 8 bases are shared with TRBD1. V dropped 7 bases and J dropped 2; count of bases not matched to a gene: 8. Germline V CDR1 and CDR2: KGHDR, SFDVKD. The CDR3 runs 15 residues. This chain's CDR3 is CATSGQGYTNTEAFF. CDR3 coding DNA: TGTGCCACCAGCGGACAGGGCTATACTAACACTGAAGCTTTCTTT.

The genes are TRBV27 and TRBJ1-1; the D is unclear. Germline-derived CDR1 and CDR2 are MNHEY and SMNVEV (reference sequence). This CDR3 region has 13 residues. The V and J ends lost 6 bases and 8 bases respectively, with 16 bases between them. The DNA for the CDR3 is TGTGCCAGCAGCTTGGGCCTCCAGAGGGAAGCTTTCTTT. Its translation: CASSLGLQREAFF.

A few counts support this clonotype. The CDR3 nucleotides read TGTGCCAGCAGCCCTCACCGGGGGCCGGGCGCCTACGAGCAGTACTTC. It is translated as CASSPHRGPGAYEQYF. The chain links TRBV7-9 to TRBJ2-7; D tentatively fits TRBD1 or TRBD2 (6 bases each). Looked up from germline, CDR1 is SEHNR and CDR2 is FQNEAQ (reference sequence). Trimming removed 5 bases at V and 2 bases at J, with 19 bases between. CDR3 length: 16 residues.

This clonotype was seen ten or more times. V usage is TRBV7-9 and J usage is TRBJ2-7, with TRBD1 identical over 7 bases. Germline trimming cut 4 bases from V and 0 bases from J; bases unmatched to any gene: 12. The CDR3 runs 17 residues. Germline CDR1 and CDR2: SEHNR and FQNEAQ (reference sequence). The CDR3 sequence: CASSSERTGGPSYEQYF. The CDR3 DNA reads as TGTGCCAGCAGCTCAGAACGGACAGGCGGACCCTCCTACGAGCAGTACTTC.

Details on this clonotype: The CDR3 carries no conserved terminal phenylalanine or tryptophan, so it likely arises from a read error. This chain joins TRBV5-1 and TRBJ1-1, with D tentatively TRBD1 (5 bases). V was pared by 2 bases and J by 1 base, with 9 bases between. The CDR3 is 14 residues long. Germline V gives CDR1 SGHRS, CDR2 YFSETQ. The CDR3 DNA reads as TGCGCCAGCAGCTTTCAGGGAACGAACACTGAAGCTTTCTCT. Its translation is CASSFQGTNTEAFS.

This clonotype was detected a few times. The chain has TRBV11-2 and TRBJ1-4; D is unclear. Germline loops: CDR1 SGHAT, CDR2 FQNNGV. The CDR3 contains 14 residues. V was shortened by 5 bases and J by 8 bases, with 15 bases between the two germline ends. In nucleotides, the CDR3 is TGTGCCAGCAGCCCCTCTTCGGGGTACGAAAAACTGTTTTTT. Protein product: CASSPSSGYEKLFF.

This clonotype occurred once. This sequence joins TRBV10-2 and TRBJ2-7; 11 bases map to TRBD1. With V trimmed by 6 bases and J by 5 bases, 12 bases remained unmatched. CDR1 and CDR2 from the germline V gene are WSHSY and SAAADI. The CDR3 has 16 amino acids. The CDR3 spells CASRALQGQGAHEQYF. The CDR3 DNA sequence: TGCGCCAGCAGGGCACTCCAAGGACAGGGGGCCCACGAGCAGTACTTC.

The chain recombines TRBV3-1 with TRBJ2-5, with D tentatively TRBD1 (6 bases). Between the trimmed V and J ends, which lost 4 bases and 5 bases, there was a span of 20 bases. The CDR3 totals 16 residues. The germline CDR1 and CDR2 sequences are LGHDT and YNNKEL (reference sequence). CDR3 sequence (DNA): TGTGCCAGCAGCCCCATAGGGACACAATATTGGGAGACCCAGTACTTC. Residues: CASSPIGTQYWETQYF.

V and J are TRBV7-2 and TRBJ2-7; 8 bases match TRBD2. Germline CDR1 and CDR2: SGHTA and FQGNSA. The CDR3 length is 15 residues. Trimming at V came to 1 base and at J to 6 bases, leaving 8 bases not matched to a gene. CDR3 loop: CASSLVHGLAGEQYF. CDR3 DNA: TGTGCCAGCAGCTTAGTTCACGGACTAGCTGGCGAGCAGTACTTC.

The rearrangement joins TRBV6-2 or TRBV6-3 to TRBJ2-7, with D possibly called TRBD1 or TRBD2 (5 bases each). With 6 bases removed from V and 3 bases from J, the gap between germline ends came to 24 bases. The length of the CDR3 is 17 residues. The germline V gene has CDR1 MNHEY and CDR2 SVGEGT. The CDR3 DNA reads TGTGCCAGCAGGCGACTCAGCGCCGGGACGGTGAACTACGAGCAGTACTTC. Translating it yields CASRRLSAGTVNYEQYF.

The chain links TRBV2 to TRBJ2-5, with D unresolved. The CDR3 totals 14 residues. Germline V lookup: CDR1 SNHLY, CDR2 FYNNEI. V was trimmed by 5 bases and J by 7 bases, leaving 17 bases between them. CDR3 amino acids: CASSPRPNPGTQYF. The CDR3 DNA reads as TGTGCCAGCAGTCCCAGACCCAACCCAGGGACCCAGTACTTC.

The chain combines TRBV19 with TRBJ1-4; possible D gene TRBD1, 6 bases. Germline CDR1 reads LNHDA; CDR2 reads SQIVND (reference sequence). V lost 2 bases, J lost 4 bases, and 11 bases lay in between. CDR3 length: 15 residues. The CDR3 loop is CASSISGGDNEKLFF. The CDR3 coding sequence is TGTGCCAGTAGTATATCTGGGGGCGATAATGAAAAACTGTTTTTT.

This clonotype was observed at least ten times. This chain uses TRBV13 with TRBJ2-2; tentatively, D is TRBD1 (5 bases). V was pared by 4 bases and J by 6 bases, with 12 bases between. The CDR3 has 14 residues. The germline gives CDR1 PRHDT, CDR2 FYEKMQ (reference sequence). CDR3: CASSSRQWAGELFF. CDR3 in DNA: TGTGCCAGCAGCTCTCGACAGTGGGCCGGGGAGCTGTTTTTT.

This clonotype has a handful of counts. J is TRBJ1-2 and V is TRBV19, with D perhaps matching TRBD1 (5 bases). Per the germline V gene, CDR1 is LNHDA and CDR2 is SQIVND (reference sequence). The V end was cut by 7 bases, the J end by 8 bases, with 17 bases between. This CDR3 region has 13 residues. The CDR3 DNA is TGTGCCAGTACCCCCCGACGGGGCGCCGGCTACACCTTC. As protein: CASTPRRGAGYTF.

V and J are TRBV25-1 and TRBJ2-6; possibly TRBD2 for D (6 bases). Germline V lookup: CDR1 MGHDK, CDR2 SYGVNS. The CDR3 extends over 14 amino acids. Trimming took off 8 bases at V and 2 bases at J, with 10 bases between the two ends. The CDR3 DNA follows: TGTGCCAGCGTTGGAGGGGCTGGGGCCAACGTCCTGACTTTC. Translated, it gives CASVGGAGANVLTF.

The gene calls are TRBV12-5 and TRBJ2-6, with 10 bases lining up with TRBD2. The J segment lost 2 bases and the V segment lost 5 bases, leaving 9 bases of the junction unmatched. Germline assignment: CDR1 LGHNT and CDR2 FRNRAP. The CDR3 extends over 18 amino acids. CDR3 residues: CASGRTGTSVPGANVLTF. The CDR3 coding sequence is TGTGCTAGTGGTCGTACCGGGACTAGCGTGCCTGGGGCCAACGTCCTGACTTTC.

This clonotype has just a few counts. This sequence joins TRBV11-2 and TRBJ2-5, with D unresolved. The V end lost 3 bases, the J end lost 1 base, and 6 bases lay between the germline ends. Germline V gene data show CDR1 as SGHAT and CDR2 as FQNNGV. This CDR3 spans 13 amino acids. CDR3 residues: CASSLHFQETQYF. CDR3 nucleotide sequence: TGTGCCAGCAGCTTGCACTTCCAAGAGACCCAGTACTTC.

The table lists this clonotype with many counts. This chain links TRBV9 with TRBJ2-7; D might be TRBD2 (5 bases). V lost 4 bases and J lost 2, with 7 bases in between. From germline, CDR1 is SGDLS and CDR2 YYNGEE. The CDR3 contains 12 residues. The CDR3 here is CASSPGTYEQYF. The CDR3 DNA sequence: TGTGCCAGCAGCCCCGGGACCTACGAGCAGTACTTC.